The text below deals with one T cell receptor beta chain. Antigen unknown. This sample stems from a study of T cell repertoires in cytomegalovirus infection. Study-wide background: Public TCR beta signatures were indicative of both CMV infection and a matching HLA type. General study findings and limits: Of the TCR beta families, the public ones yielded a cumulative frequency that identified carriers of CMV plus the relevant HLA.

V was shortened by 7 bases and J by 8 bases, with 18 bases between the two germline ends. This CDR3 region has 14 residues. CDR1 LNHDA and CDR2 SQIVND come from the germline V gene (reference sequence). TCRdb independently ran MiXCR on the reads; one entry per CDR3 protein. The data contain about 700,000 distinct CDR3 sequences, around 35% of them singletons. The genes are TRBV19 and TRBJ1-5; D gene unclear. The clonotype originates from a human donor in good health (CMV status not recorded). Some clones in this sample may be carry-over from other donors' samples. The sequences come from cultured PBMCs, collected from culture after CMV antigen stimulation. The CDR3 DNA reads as TGTGCCAGTACATGGCGTCCCGGCGGGGAGCCCCAGCATTTT. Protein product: CASTWRPGGEPQHF.